The rows below give T cell receptor beta chains drawn from one sample of a study of CD8 T cells in ankylosing spondylitis. MiXCR, run by TCRdb on the 5' RACE reads, gives a single entry per CDR3 protein. The table has about 350,000 distinct CDR3 sequences, 20% seen once. Sequenced material: blood, either unsorted or a sorted T cell fraction (not recorded which). Every receptor here comes from a male donor with ankylosing spondylitis or in good health (not recorded which). Each CDR3 is given with its conserved first and last residue.

V gene	J gene	CDR3 protein
TRBV7-9	TRBJ2-7	CASSPHGGEQYF
TRBV4-1	TRBJ1-6	CASSQDKAGRNSPLHF
TRBV4-1	TRBJ2-1	CASSQDLSSYNEQFF
TRBV2	TRBJ2-7	CASSDADPGTSPYEQYF
TRBV18	TRBJ1-2	CASSPGDKLGYTF
TRBV2	TRBJ2-7	CAIPGTYEQYF
TRBV30	TRBJ2-3	CAWTGNWRTDTQYF
TRBV12-3/TRBV12-4	TRBJ2-2	CASSPLAGENTGELFF
TRBV10-2	TRBJ2-7	CASSESAYEQYF
TRBV29-1	TRBJ2-7	CSVRGPTLYEQYF
TRBV2	TRBJ2-7	CASSELDNYEQYF
TRBV11-1	TRBJ2-3	CASSRGTSGGTPTDTQYF
TRBV7-6	TRBJ2-7	CASTLGKASYEQYF
TRBV20-1	TRBJ1-1	CSPTPGQGEWEEAFF
TRBV12-3/TRBV12-4	TRBJ2-1	CASSLGWGKLDYNEQFF
TRBV11-2	TRBJ2-7	CASRQGSAYEQYF
TRBV6-2/TRBV6-3	TRBJ2-2	CASSYSRGANTGELFF
TRBV12-3/TRBV12-4	TRBJ2-7	CASSRTGGTYEQYF
TRBV20-1	TRBJ1-2	CSASIWQDGYGYTF
TRBV28	TRBJ2-5	CASSDLRESKETQYF
TRBV28	TRBJ2-7	CASSPTGQSYEQYF
TRBV25-1	TRBJ2-2	CASSEDGGLAGELFF
TRBV30	TRBJ2-1	CAWSVLDNLNEQFF
TRBV12-3/TRBV12-4	TRBJ1-1	CASNLPDLNTEAFF
TRBV12-3/TRBV12-4	TRBJ2-3	CASSHRALFTDTQYF
TRBV12-3/TRBV12-4	TRBJ2-3	CASSPDTGDAQYF
TRBV29-1	TRBJ1-1	CSTLGTGGFTEAFF
TRBV29-1	TRBJ2-1	CSVEGTGLYNEQFF
TRBV12-3/TRBV12-4	TRBJ1-1	CASSPPGAEAFF
TRBV30	TRBJ1-2	CAWSVLSRQANYGYTF
TRBV7-9	TRBJ1-5	CASMGTGSSNQPQHF
TRBV7-6	TRBJ2-6	CASSLGASGANVLTF
TRBV7-9	TRBJ2-3	CASSRDYRTDTQYF
TRBV5-6	TRBJ2-5	CASSFTTGVWETQYF
TRBV4-2	TRBJ1-5	CASSQGQDNQPQHF
TRBV12-3/TRBV12-4	TRBJ2-7	CASRGGISYEQYF
TRBV2	TRBJ2-5	CATNIGVQQETQYF
TRBV6-1	TRBJ2-1	CASSEEWTTLNKQFF
TRBV29-1	TRBJ1-1	CSATTGGNTEAFF
TRBV12-3/TRBV12-4	TRBJ1-1	CATATLNTEAFF
TRBV4-1	TRBJ1-1	CASSQASRQEEAFF
TRBV29-1	TRBJ2-7	CSVEDQGTGYEQYF
TRBV18	TRBJ2-5	CASSARTDQEIQYF
TRBV27	TRBJ2-6	CASSFSGANVLTF
TRBV11-2	TRBJ1-6	CASSPRQGGSPLHF
TRBV27	TRBJ2-4	CASSLIAEAKNIQYF
TRBV4-1	TRBJ2-1	CASSSWTGGWNEQFF
TRBV7-9	TRBJ2-3	CASSSHSDTQYF
TRBV12-3/TRBV12-4	TRBJ2-1	CASSFSGGPPHNEQFF
TRBV2	TRBJ2-1	CASSTLLGQAYNEQFF
TRBV11-2	TRBJ2-7	CASSLVGGGRYEQYF
TRBV4-1	TRBJ2-1	CASSQTMGKNYNEQFF
TRBV6-5	TRBJ1-2	CASSYSGTLDYGYTF
TRBV7-9	TRBJ1-1	CASSTTGPNTEAFF